These 12 T cell receptor beta chains originate from one sample sequenced in a study of CD8 T cells in Susac syndrome. Random hexamers were used to reverse transcribe the RNA input (about 0.45 to 1 ug). One entry per CDR3 protein, called by TCRdb with MiXCR from the immunoSEQ multiplex PCR reads. The repertoire includes 55,000 to 75,000 distinct CDR3 sequences, 93% of them detected once, and over 0.12% sits in the top ten. Input material: CD4+ T cells from PBMCs. Receptors were obtained from a human donor with Susac syndrome.

The chain carries TRBV3-1 and TRBJ2-5; 8 bases match TRBD2. Germline V gene sequence: CDR1 LGHDT, CDR2 YNNKEL (reference sequence). The CDR3 covers 16 residues. V trimming: 5 bases; J trimming: 1 base; junction bases outside the gene matches: 9. This CDR3 reads CASSKSGGGVQETQYF. The DNA of the CDR3 is TGTGCCAGCAGCAAATCGGGAGGGGGGGTCCAAGAGACCCAGTACTTC.

The chain carries TRBV18 and TRBJ1-1; maybe TRBD1 (5 bases). The CDR3 contains 15 residues. Trimming removed 5 bases at V and 3 bases at J, with 16 bases between. Germline V gene data show CDR1 as KGHSH and CDR2 as LQKENI. The CDR3: CASSYMGGTDTEAFF. CDR3 bases: TGTGCCAGCTCATATATGGGGGGAACTGACACTGAAGCTTTCTTT.

The V and J genes are TRBV7-2 and TRBJ2-2; D is uncertain. The germline V gene has CDR1 SGHTA and CDR2 FQGNSA. This CDR3 has 13 residues. Trimming pared 0 bases from V and 10 bases from J, leaving 9 bases between. The CDR3 reads CASSLAPTAELFF. The CDR3 DNA follows: TGTGCCAGCAGCTTAGCCCCTACGGCGGAGCTGTTTTTT.

J is TRBJ2-7 and V is TRBV14; D tentatively reads TRBD1 or TRBD2 (5 bases each). CDR1 is SGHDN and CDR2 is FVKESK in the germline V gene. The V end was cut by 0 bases, the J end by 2 bases, with 8 bases between. The CDR3 is 14 residues long. DNA for the CDR3: TGTGCCAGCAGCCAAGATCTGGGACCCTACGAGCAGTACTTC. Translation: CASSQDLGPYEQYF. The full variable domain, in which reference TRBV14 and TRBJ2-7 provide the parts outside the CDR3, is EAGVTQFPSHSVIEKGQTVTLRCDPISGHDNLYWYRRVMGKEIKFLLHFVKESKQDESGMPNNRFLAERTGGTYSTLKVQPAELEDSGVYFCASSQDLGPYEQYFGPGTRLTVT.

The chain couples TRBV6-2 or TRBV6-3 to TRBJ2-7; D might be TRBD2 (5 bases). The CDR3 runs to 12 residues. V was pared by 2 bases and J by 6 bases, with 8 bases between. Per germline, CDR1 MNHEY and CDR2 SVGEGT. The CDR3 region has the DNA TGTGCCAGCAGTTACATCGGGGTCGAGCAGTACTTC. Translated, it gives CASSYIGVEQYF.

V and J are TRBV30 and TRBJ2-3; tentative D call: TRBD2 (5 bases). Germline CDR1 reads GTSNPN; CDR2 reads SVGIG (reference sequence). The germline V and J ends were trimmed by 2 bases and 5 bases, with 11 bases remaining between them. The length of the CDR3 is 13 residues. CDR3 sequence (DNA): TGTGCCTGGAGTCTCCAGGCGGGAGATACGCAGTATTTT. This gives the protein CAWSLQAGDTQYF. The variable domain in full, with the rest retrieved from reference TRBV30 and TRBJ2-3, is SQTIHQWPATLVQPVGSPLSLECTVEGTSNPNLYWYRQAAGRGLQLLFYSVGIGQISSEVPQNLSASRPQDRQFILSSKKLLLSDSGFYLCAWSLQAGDTQYFGPGTRLTVL.

This chain links TRBV7-2 with TRBJ2-3; a weak D match, TRBD2 (7 bases). Trimming took 0 bases from V and 1 from J, leaving 8 bases between them. The CDR3 consists of 15 residues. CDR1 and CDR2 from the germline V gene are SGHTA and FQGNSA. The CDR3, as DNA: TGTGCCAGCAGCTTAGCGGGGGGGCGCACAGATACGCAGTATTTT. Translating gives CASSLAGGRTDTQYF.

This chain uses TRBV7-8 with TRBJ2-3; D may be TRBD1 (6 bases). Germline V gene lookup returns CDR1 SGHVS and CDR2 FQNEAQ. With 1 base removed from V and 5 bases from J, the gap between germline ends came to 16 bases. The CDR3 spans 16 residues. For the CDR3, the DNA is TGTGCCAGCAGCTTAGTCGGCAGGGGTGTTGGAGATACGCAGTATTTT. Its protein is CASSLVGRGVGDTQYF.

The rearrangement links TRBV7-3 to TRBJ1-6; no definite D call. Trimming shortened V by 0 bases and J by 7 bases, and 7 bases separated the two germline ends. The CDR3 covers 14 residues. Germline CDR1 SGHTA, CDR2 FQGTGA. This CDR3 reads CASSLTSTNSPLHF. The CDR3 nucleotides are TGTGCCAGCAGCTTAACGAGTACCAATTCACCCCTCCACTTT.

The V call is TRBV5-1, the J call TRBJ2-3; 12 positions agree with TRBD2. Germline CDR1 and CDR2: SGHRS and YFSETQ. There are 16 residues in the CDR3. The V gene end was trimmed by 4 bases and the J gene end by 2 bases; junction bases not matched to a gene: 5. CDR3 nucleotides: TGCGCCAGCAGCCCAACTAGCGGGGGGCTCACAGATACGCAGTATTTT. Protein: CASSPTSGGLTDTQYF.

The chain employs TRBV20-1 and TRBJ1-1; D is unresolved. The CDR3 length is 17 residues. The V gene lost 4 bases and the J gene lost 4 bases, with 25 bases spanning the gap. CDR1 is DFQATT, CDR2 SNEGSKA, per germline (reference sequence). The CDR3 sequence: CSANPPGEKVRLTEAFF. CDR3 in DNA: TGCAGTGCTAACCCTCCGGGAGAGAAGGTTCGCCTCACTGAAGCTTTCTTT.

The chain links TRBV6-2 or TRBV6-3 to TRBJ2-3; tentative D call: TRBD2 (5 bases). V lost 6 bases to trimming and J lost 1 base, with 20 bases between them. This CDR3 spans 17 amino acids. Germline V lookup: CDR1 MNHEY, CDR2 SVGEGT. CDR3 sequence: CASRGRVNLAGTDTQYF. The CDR3 DNA sequence: TGTGCCAGCAGGGGGAGAGTAAATTTGGCTGGCACAGATACGCAGTATTTT.